This is a list of T cell receptor beta chains from one sample in a study of cytomegalovirus exposure and HLA in healthy donors. Clones were sequenced by immunoSEQ multiplex PCR, and TCRdb holds only the in-frame ones, with some missing. The sample contains approximately 120,000 clones, about 80% of which appear only once. The sequenced sample was PBMCs. These receptor sequences come from a woman between 35 and 50 years old in good health and CMV-seropositive. The CDR3 runs from the conserved cysteine through the conserved F or W. The D gene is left open where the match is weak. Part of the rows lack a size; the others show once, few, many or a class for expanded clones.

v_call	j_call	clone_size	d_call	cdr3_nt	cdr3_aa
TRBV6-5	TRBJ1-2	-	-	TGTGCCAGCAGTGGCAACGGGGGCTACACCTTC	CASSGNGGYTF
TRBV10-2	TRBJ2-1	-	TRBD2	TGCGCCAGCACTCGGACTAGCGGGAGGCCTGACAATGAGCAGTTCTTC	CASTRTSGRPDNEQFF
TRBV18	TRBJ2-3	-	-	TGTGCCAGCTCAGGTAGAGATACGCAGTATTTT	CASSGRDTQYF
TRBV19	TRBJ2-3	-	TRBD2	TGTGCCAGTAGTACGGGGGGGCGAGGCACAGATACGCAGTATTTT	CASSTGGRGTDTQYF
TRBV25-1	TRBJ1-3	-	TRBD1	TGTGCCAGCAGTGAAAGAACAGGGGGCGCAGACACCATATATTTT	CASSERTGGADTIYF
TRBV9	TRBJ1-6	-	-	TGTGCCAGCAGCACGAGCCCCTCCTATAATTCACCCCTCCACTTT	CASSTSPSYNSPLHF
TRBV7-6	TRBJ1-2	-	TRBD1	TGTGCCAGCAGCCAGGGACAGCTTCAAACCTATGGCTACACCTTC	CASSQGQLQTYGYTF
TRBV6-4	TRBJ2-6	-	-	TGTGCCAGCAGTGACCGATACAGGGTTGCCGGGGCCAACGTCCTGACTTTC	CASSDRYRVAGANVLTF
TRBV7-7	TRBJ1-4	-	-	TGTGCTAGCAGCCCAGGGGTATATGAAAAACTGTTTTTT	CASSPGVYEKLFF
TRBV10-3	TRBJ2-5	few	TRBD1	TGTGCCATCAGCGGGACAGGGGATATGGAGACCCAGTACTTC	CAISGTGDMETQYF
TRBV7-9	TRBJ1-3	-	TRBD1	TGTGCCAGCAGCTTTCTACAGGGGGCTGGAAACACCATATATTTT	CASSFLQGAGNTIYF
TRBV7-2	TRBJ2-3	once	-	TGTGCCAGCAGCGCGTGGGGGACACCATTACGTTCGGATACGCAGTATTTT	CASSAWGTPLRSDTQYF
TRBV28	TRBJ1-5	few	TRBD1	TGTGCCAGCAGTCTTTATCCGAGGAGGGGGCGGAGTCAGCCCCAGCATTTT	CASSLYPRRGRSQPQHF
TRBV7-9	TRBJ1-1	-	-	TGTTCCAGCAGCTTAAGTGCCGGAGCTGAAGCTTTCTTT	CSSSLSAGAEAFF
TRBV27	TRBJ2-1	-	TRBD2	TGTGCCAGCAGTCCACCGGGACTAGCGCTATACAATGAGCAGTTCTTC	CASSPPGLALYNEQFF
TRBV11-2	TRBJ2-2	-	TRBD2	TGTGCCAGCAGCCCCGGACTAGCGGGGGGGGAGCTGTTTTTT	CASSPGLAGGELFF
TRBV5-8	TRBJ1-1	-	TRBD1	TGTGCCAGCAGCTTGGCAGGGACAGGGATAAGTCCCACGAACACTGAAGCTTTCTTT	CASSLAGTGISPTNTEAFF